This paragraph reports one TCR beta chain. The sample originates from a study of blood T cell repertoires in COVID-19. The data were produced by immunoSEQ multiplex PCR, yet TCRdb's version contains in-frame clones alone and is incomplete. The sample carries about 220,000 clones, approximately 86% recorded once. All enrollees were about 18 to 89 years old and from 20 to 25 US areas. Trimming left V 0 bases short and J 6 bases short, with 15 bases between. CDR1 is MGHRA and CDR2 is YSYEKL in the germline V gene. The CDR3 extends over 15 amino acids. The sequencing input was PBMCs or T cells enriched from blood (not recorded which). This sequence joins TRBV4-1 and TRBJ2-7; no clear D gene. The clonotype was recovered from a woman between 50 and 59 years old with acute COVID-19. The CDR3 loop reads CASSQEQKKSREQYF. Here the CDR3 DNA reads TGCGCCAGCAGCCAAGAGCAGAAAAAAAGTCGCGAGCAGTACTTC.